This TCR beta chain derives from a study of regulatory T cells in long-lasting Graves disease. Time point here: persistent/refractory GD, antithyroid drugs over 5 years with positive TRAb. Generation of the TCR library employed RNA extracted from PBMCs. The CDR3 spans 13 residues. Per germline, CDR1 SGHVS and CDR2 FQNEAQ. Note on this clonotype: One end of the junction varies from germline; a read error may be responsible.

Building the TCR beta libraries relied on iRepertoire HTBI primers, and CDR3 regions underwent Arm-PCR. TCRdb redid the calling of the multiplex PCR reads with MiXCR, one entry per CDR3 protein. This sample carries approximately 400,000 distinct CDR3 sequences, roughly 24% of them seen once, and the ten largest clones take around a quarter. The sequence came from a woman aged 35 to 49 with Graves disease. The chain combines TRBV7-8 with TRBJ1-1, with TRBD1 matching 8 bases. The material was peripheral blood mononuclear cells (PBMCs), obtained when the disease was refractory, from a patient treated with antithyroid drugs. The DNA of the CDR3 is TGTGCCAACAGCCCCGACAGGGGTTGGGGAGCTTTCTTT. Amino acids: CANSPDRGWGAFF. Supplemented by reference TRBV7-8 and TRBJ1-1, the full variable domain reads GAGVSQSPRYKVAKRGQDVALRCDPISGHVSLFWYQQALGQGPEFLTYFQNEAQLDKSGLPSDRFFAERPEGSVSTLKIQRTQQEDSAVYLCANSPDRGWGAFFGQGTRLTVV.